A selection of T cell receptor beta chains follows, all from one sample in a study of T cell repertoires in cytomegalovirus infection. TCRdb fed the reads into MiXCR, producing one record per CDR3 protein. The sample carries about 180,000 distinct CDR3 sequences, 13% to 15% recorded once. The sequenced sample consisted of PBMCs. The origin of the receptors is a human donor in good health (CMV status not recorded). Some clones in this sample may be carry-over from other donors' samples. Both conserved end residues are trimmed from each CDR3. Each record gives: V gene, J gene, clone size, CDR3 protein. The size of a clone is reported for some rows only, either as once, few or many, or as a class for expanded clones.

TRBV7-6	TRBJ1-1	many	ASSLGPGNTEAF
TRBV4-3	TRBJ2-1	many	ASSQERGRDDEQF
TRBV6-2/TRBV6-3	TRBJ2-7	many	ASRLPYQEQY
TRBV7-9	TRBJ2-7	NA	ASSRYEYEQY
TRBV25-1	TRBJ2-1	NA	ASSRSGRYNEQF
TRBV7-2	TRBJ1-1	many	ASSDNRVPGRTEAF
TRBV19	TRBJ1-5	NA	ASRQLTGSLQPQH
TRBV19	TRBJ1-5	NA	ASSAGTGVWDQPQH
TRBV19	TRBJ2-1	NA	ASSPARNEQF
TRBV10-3	TRBJ2-3	many	AISESSSLAGVPDTQY
TRBV25-1	TRBJ1-1	NA	ASSVTAPEGAF
TRBV7-9	TRBJ2-2	NA	ASSLGLITGELF
TRBV7-8	TRBJ1-1	many	ASSPQEGTEAF
TRBV6-5	TRBJ1-5	many	ASSSGSNQPQH
TRBV6-2/TRBV6-3	TRBJ2-3	many	ASNMGTAKTTDTQY
TRBV19	TRBJ2-2	many	ASSMVEGRGTGELF
TRBV12-3/TRBV12-4	TRBJ2-1	few	ASSSFPGQNQF
TRBV29-1	TRBJ2-1	few	SVENRPSSYNEQF
TRBV29-1	TRBJ1-4	few	SVEVTGGKSEKLF
TRBV28	TRBJ1-5	NA	ASGPGNQPQH
TRBV27	TRBJ2-6	NA	ASSPGLAGSLT
TRBV3-1	TRBJ1-5	many	ASSQGAGGQPQH
TRBV5-4	TRBJ2-7	few	ASSAPGSALREQY
TRBV4-3	TRBJ2-3	few	ASSQVAGRGTDTQY
TRBV27	TRBJ1-5	many	ASGTTGQPQH
TRBV24-1	TRBJ2-3	many	ATSEAGTGGRDTQY
TRBV6-2/TRBV6-3	TRBJ2-1	few	ASRPAGLAGVNEQF
TRBV6-2/TRBV6-3	TRBJ1-1	many	ASSYATTGSNTEAF